This T cell receptor (beta chain) was sequenced for a study of T-cell memory formation after mild COVID-19. One entry per CDR3 protein results from TCRdb running MiXCR on the 5' RACE reads. Here the sample spans around 180,000 distinct CDR3 sequences, approximately 17% being singletons. The germline V and J ends were trimmed by 3 bases and 6 bases, with 14 bases remaining between them. Germline CDR1 reads SGHAT; CDR2 reads FQNNGV. The CDR3 loop spans 14 amino acids. This clonotype showed up just a few times. The sequencing input was PBMCs or a T cell subset sorted from them (not recorded which). V and J are TRBV11-2 and TRBJ1-2; D is possibly TRBD1 (6 bases). The sequence was obtained from a man between 18 and 29 years old who had mild COVID-19 (a few samples of this study predate the infection). Cell type and time point are not known. The CDR3 sequence is CASSLWGRRDGYTF. CDR3 coding DNA: TGTGCCAGCAGCTTGTGGGGGCGCAGGGATGGCTACACCTTC.